The rows below give T cell receptor beta chains drawn from one sample of a study of neurological immune-mediated disorders. TCRdb reanalysed the 5' RACE reads using MiXCR and keeps one entry per CDR3 protein. The table lists some 60,000 distinct CDR3 sequences, under 4.5% of them singletons, with under 3.5% in the top ten. Input material: PBMCs. These receptor sequences come from a woman under 40 with multiple sclerosis. CDR3s leave out the opening cysteine and the closing phenylalanine or tryptophan.

V gene: TRBV5-6; CDR3 protein: ASSLGGRIYNEQF
V gene: TRBV5-6; CDR3 protein: ASSFPGAYYGYT
V gene: TRBV20-1; CDR3 protein: SARDMRSSQETQY
V gene: TRBV28; CDR3 protein: ASSSTGLSAVQPQN
V gene: TRBV10-3; CDR3 protein: AIKEGLAGSYEQF
V gene: TRBV5-5; CDR3 protein: ASSLGTVTEAF
V gene: TRBV5-1; CDR3 protein: ASSLVGGEETQY
V gene: TRBV20-1; CDR3 protein: SAPRDTGGGQY
V gene: TRBV5-1; CDR3 protein: ASSQALAGGNTGELF
V gene: TRBV20-1; CDR3 protein: SGVPRGSGNTIY
V gene: TRBV3-1; CDR3 protein: ASSLGTTRRYT
V gene: TRBV10-2; CDR3 protein: ASSRDFTDTQY
V gene: TRBV28; CDR3 protein: ASSFRVTGELF
V gene: TRBV24-1; CDR3 protein: ATSDPGTSGDTQY
V gene: TRBV12-3/TRBV12-4; CDR3 protein: ASSRQGAIGGELF
V gene: TRBV6-2/TRBV6-3; CDR3 protein: ASGDRTYEQY
V gene: TRBV6-5; CDR3 protein: ASSYGPPGPYNEQF
V gene: TRBV5-1; CDR3 protein: ASSLQGSSTDTQY
V gene: TRBV7-2; CDR3 protein: ASSLRAGGMAGELF
V gene: TRBV4-3; CDR3 protein: ASSRAWRDSGELF
V gene: TRBV5-1; CDR3 protein: ASTRGSQTYNEQF
V gene: TRBV20-1; CDR3 protein: SATAGSGYEQY
V gene: TRBV15; CDR3 protein: ATSRDRGYQPQN
V gene: TRBV6-5; CDR3 protein: ASSYSNTYEQY
V gene: TRBV5-5; CDR3 protein: ASSLAELIDTQY
V gene: TRBV7-8; CDR3 protein: ASSLVEGTGEQF
V gene: TRBV20-1; CDR3 protein: SARGLHTTYNEQF
V gene: TRBV6-6; CDR3 protein: ASRLGGWAF
V gene: TRBV20-1; CDR3 protein: SANGGAAAYEQY
V gene: TRBV19; CDR3 protein: ASSMEGQANQPQH
V gene: TRBV15; CDR3 protein: ATSRSPGYEQY
V gene: TRBV6-6; CDR3 protein: ASLGALRQPQN
V gene: TRBV7-2; CDR3 protein: ASSLTSGSRYEQF
V gene: TRBV7-2; CDR3 protein: ASSQTSGRIGEQF
V gene: TRBV29-1; CDR3 protein: SDNRGSTDTQY
V gene: TRBV4-2; CDR3 protein: ASSPTRTRNEQF
V gene: TRBV12-3/TRBV12-4; CDR3 protein: ASIPGVWVTEAF
V gene: TRBV5-8; CDR3 protein: ASSLQGSYEQY
V gene: TRBV29-1; CDR3 protein: SVLTSGGVTDTQY
V gene: TRBV20-1; CDR3 protein: SARGLGPYNEQF
V gene: TRBV20-1; CDR3 protein: GGGQGAYEQY